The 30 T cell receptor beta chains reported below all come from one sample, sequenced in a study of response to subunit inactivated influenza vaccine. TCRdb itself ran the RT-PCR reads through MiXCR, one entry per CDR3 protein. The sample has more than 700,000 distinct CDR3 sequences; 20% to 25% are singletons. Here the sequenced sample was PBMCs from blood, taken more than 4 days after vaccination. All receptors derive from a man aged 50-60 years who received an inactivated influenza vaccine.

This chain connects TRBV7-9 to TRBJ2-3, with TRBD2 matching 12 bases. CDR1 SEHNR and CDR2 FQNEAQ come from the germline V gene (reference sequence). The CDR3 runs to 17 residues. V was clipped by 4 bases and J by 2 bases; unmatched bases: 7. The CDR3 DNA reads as TGTGCCAGCAGCTCCAGACTAGCGGGGGTGATCACAGATACGCAGTATTTT. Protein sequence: CASSSRLAGVITDTQYF.

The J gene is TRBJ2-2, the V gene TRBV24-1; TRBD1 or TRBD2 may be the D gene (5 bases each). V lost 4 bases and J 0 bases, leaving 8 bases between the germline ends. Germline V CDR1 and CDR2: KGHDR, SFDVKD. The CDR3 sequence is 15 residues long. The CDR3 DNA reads TGTGCCACCAGTGACTCGGGGCCGAACACCGGGGAGCTGTTTTTT. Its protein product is CATSDSGPNTGELFF.

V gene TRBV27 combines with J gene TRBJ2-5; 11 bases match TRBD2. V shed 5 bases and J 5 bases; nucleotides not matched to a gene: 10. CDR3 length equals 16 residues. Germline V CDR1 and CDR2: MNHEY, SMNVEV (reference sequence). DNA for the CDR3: TGTGCCAGCAGTGCGATAGCGGGGGGGAGGCGGGAGACCCAGTACTTC. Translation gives CASSAIAGGRRETQYF.

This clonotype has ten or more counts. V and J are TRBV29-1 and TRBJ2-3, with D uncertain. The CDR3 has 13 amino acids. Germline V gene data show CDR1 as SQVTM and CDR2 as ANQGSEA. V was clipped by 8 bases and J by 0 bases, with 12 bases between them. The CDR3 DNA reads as TGCAGCATTAACCCCGCTAGCACAGATACGCAGTATTTT. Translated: CSINPASTDTQYF.

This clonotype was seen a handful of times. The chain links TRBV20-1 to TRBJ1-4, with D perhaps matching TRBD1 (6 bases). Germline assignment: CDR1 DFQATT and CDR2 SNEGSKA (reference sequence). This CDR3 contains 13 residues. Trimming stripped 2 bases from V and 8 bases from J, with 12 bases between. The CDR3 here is CSARQGLREKLFF. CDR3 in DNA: TGCAGTGCTAGACAGGGGCTAAGGGAAAAACTGTTTTTT.

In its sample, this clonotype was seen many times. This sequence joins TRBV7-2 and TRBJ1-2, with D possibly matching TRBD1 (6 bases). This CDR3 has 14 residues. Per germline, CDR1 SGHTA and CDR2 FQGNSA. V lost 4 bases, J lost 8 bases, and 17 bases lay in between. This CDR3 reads CASSSNSGGSGYTF. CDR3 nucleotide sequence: TGTGCCAGCAGCTCCAATAGTGGGGGCTCCGGCTACACCTTC.

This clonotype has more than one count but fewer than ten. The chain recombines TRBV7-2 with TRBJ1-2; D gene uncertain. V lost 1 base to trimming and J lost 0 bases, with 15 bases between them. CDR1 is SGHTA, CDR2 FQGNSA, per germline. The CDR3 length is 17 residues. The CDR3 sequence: CASSLVGGGIANYGYTF. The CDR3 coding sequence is TGTGCCAGCAGCTTAGTAGGTGGTGGGATCGCTAACTATGGCTACACCTTC.

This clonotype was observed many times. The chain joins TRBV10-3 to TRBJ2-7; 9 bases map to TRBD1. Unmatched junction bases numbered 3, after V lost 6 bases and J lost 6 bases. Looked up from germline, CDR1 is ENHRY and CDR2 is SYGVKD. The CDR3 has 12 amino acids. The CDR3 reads CAISVDRGEQYF. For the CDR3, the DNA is TGTGCCATCAGCGTGGACAGGGGCGAGCAGTACTTC.

The CDR3 DNA follows: TGTGCCAGCAGGAGCAGGGCCGGGACTAGCGGTCGCTACGAGCAGTACTTC. This translates into CASRSRAGTSGRYEQYF. This rearrangement joins TRBV27 to TRBJ2-7; 11 nucleotides match TRBD2. Germline CDR1 is MNHEY and CDR2 is SMNVEV (reference sequence). The ends lost 6 bases at V and 3 bases at J; junction bases unmatched: 13. There are 17 residues in the CDR3.

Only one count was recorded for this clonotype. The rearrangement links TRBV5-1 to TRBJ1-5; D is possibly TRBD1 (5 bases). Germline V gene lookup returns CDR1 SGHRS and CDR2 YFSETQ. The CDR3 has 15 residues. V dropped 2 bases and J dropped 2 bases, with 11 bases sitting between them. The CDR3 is CASSFEGTGNQPQHF. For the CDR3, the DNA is TGCGCCAGCAGCTTTGAGGGGACGGGCAATCAGCCCCAGCATTTT.

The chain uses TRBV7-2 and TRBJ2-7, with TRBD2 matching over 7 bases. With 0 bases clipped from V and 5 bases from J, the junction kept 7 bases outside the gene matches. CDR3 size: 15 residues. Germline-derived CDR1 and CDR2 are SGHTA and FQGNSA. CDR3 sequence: CASSLAQTSFNEQYF. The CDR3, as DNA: TGTGCCAGCAGCTTAGCCCAGACTAGCTTCAACGAGCAGTACTTC.

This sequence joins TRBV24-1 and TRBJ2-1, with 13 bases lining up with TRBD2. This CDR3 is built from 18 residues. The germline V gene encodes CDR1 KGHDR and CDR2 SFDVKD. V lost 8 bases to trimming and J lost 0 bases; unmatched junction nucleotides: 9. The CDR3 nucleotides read TGTGCCACCATGGGGACTAGCGGGACCCCAAGCTCCTACAATGAGCAGTTCTTC. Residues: CATMGTSGTPSSYNEQFF.

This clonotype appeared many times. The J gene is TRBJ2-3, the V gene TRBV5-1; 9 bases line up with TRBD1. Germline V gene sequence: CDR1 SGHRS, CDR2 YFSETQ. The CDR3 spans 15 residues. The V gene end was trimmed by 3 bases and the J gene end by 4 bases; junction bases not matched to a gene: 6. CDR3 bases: TGCGCCAGCAGCTGGGGACAGGGTTTATCAGATACGCAGTATTTT. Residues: CASSWGQGLSDTQYF.

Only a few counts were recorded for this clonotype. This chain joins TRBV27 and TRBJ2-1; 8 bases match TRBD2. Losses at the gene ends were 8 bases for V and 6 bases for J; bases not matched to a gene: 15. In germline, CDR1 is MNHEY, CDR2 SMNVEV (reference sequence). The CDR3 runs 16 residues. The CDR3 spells CASRTLSGIEFNEQFF. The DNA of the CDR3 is TGTGCCAGCCGAACACTTAGCGGGATAGAGTTCAATGAGCAGTTCTTC.

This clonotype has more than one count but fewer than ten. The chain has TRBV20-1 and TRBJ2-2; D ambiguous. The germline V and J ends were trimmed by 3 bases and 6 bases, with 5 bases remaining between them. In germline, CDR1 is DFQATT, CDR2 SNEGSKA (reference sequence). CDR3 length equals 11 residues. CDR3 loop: CSASPAGELFF. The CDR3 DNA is TGCAGTGCTAGTCCGGCCGGGGAGCTGTTTTTT.

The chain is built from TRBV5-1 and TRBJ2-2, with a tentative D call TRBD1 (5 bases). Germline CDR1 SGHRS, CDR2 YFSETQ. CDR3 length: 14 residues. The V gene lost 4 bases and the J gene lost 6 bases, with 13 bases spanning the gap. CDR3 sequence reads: CASSNLQGAGELFF. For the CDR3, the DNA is TGCGCCAGCAGCAACCTCCAGGGCGCCGGGGAGCTGTTTTTT.

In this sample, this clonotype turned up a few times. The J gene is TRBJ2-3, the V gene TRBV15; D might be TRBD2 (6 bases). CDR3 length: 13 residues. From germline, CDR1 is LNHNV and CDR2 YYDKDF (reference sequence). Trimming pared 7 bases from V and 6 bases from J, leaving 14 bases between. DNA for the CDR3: TGTGCCACCAATCTGCGGGGTTGGGATACGCAGTATTTT. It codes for CATNLRGWDTQYF.

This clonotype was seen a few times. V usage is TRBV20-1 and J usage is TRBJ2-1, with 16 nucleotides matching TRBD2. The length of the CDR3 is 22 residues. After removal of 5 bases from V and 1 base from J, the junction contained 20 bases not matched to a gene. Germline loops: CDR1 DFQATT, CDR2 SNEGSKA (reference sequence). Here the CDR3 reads CSAPGTSGGAFQLPRSYNEQFF. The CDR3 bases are TGCAGTGCTCCCGGGACTAGCGGGGGGGCTTTTCAACTCCCAAGATCCTACAATGAGCAGTTCTTC.

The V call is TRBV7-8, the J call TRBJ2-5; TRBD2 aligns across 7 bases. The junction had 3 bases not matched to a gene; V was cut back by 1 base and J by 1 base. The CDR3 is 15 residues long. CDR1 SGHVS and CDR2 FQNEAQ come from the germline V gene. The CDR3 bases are TGTGCCAGCAGCTTAGAGGGACTAACCCAAGAGACCCAGTACTTC. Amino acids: CASSLEGLTQETQYF.

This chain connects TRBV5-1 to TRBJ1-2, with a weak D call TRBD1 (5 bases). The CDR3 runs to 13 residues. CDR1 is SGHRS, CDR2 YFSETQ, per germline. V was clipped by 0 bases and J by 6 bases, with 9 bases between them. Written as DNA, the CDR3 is TGCGCCAGCAGCTTGGATAGGGGTGATGGCTACACCTTC. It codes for CASSLDRGDGYTF. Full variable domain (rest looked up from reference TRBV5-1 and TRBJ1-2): KAGVTQTPRYLIKTRGQQVTLSCSPISGHRSVSWYQQTPGQGLQFLFEYFSETQRNKGNFPGRFSGRQFSNSRSEMNVSTLELGDSALYLCASSLDRGDGYTFGSGTRLTVV.

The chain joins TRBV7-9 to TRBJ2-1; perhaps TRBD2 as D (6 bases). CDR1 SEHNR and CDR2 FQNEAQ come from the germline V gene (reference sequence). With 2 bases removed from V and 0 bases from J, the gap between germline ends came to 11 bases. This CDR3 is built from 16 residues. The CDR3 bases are TGTGCCAGCAGCTTAAGGGACTTGACCTCCTACAATGAGCAGTTCTTC. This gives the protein CASSLRDLTSYNEQFF.

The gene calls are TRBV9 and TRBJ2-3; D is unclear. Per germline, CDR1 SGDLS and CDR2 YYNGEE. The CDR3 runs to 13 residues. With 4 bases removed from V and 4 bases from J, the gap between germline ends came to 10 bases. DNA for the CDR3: TGTGCCAGCAGCATAGCCCCAGCAGATACGCAGTATTTT. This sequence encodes CASSIAPADTQYF.

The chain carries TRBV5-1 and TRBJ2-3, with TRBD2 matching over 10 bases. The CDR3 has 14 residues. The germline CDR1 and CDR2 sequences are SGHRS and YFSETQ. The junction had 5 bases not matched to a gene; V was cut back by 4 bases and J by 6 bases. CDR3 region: CASSQGLASDTQYF. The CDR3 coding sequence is TGCGCCAGCAGCCAGGGACTAGCGTCTGATACGCAGTATTTT.

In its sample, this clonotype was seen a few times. The CDR3 DNA reads as TGTGCCAGCAGCCCCCGGGACAGCTATAATTCACCCCTCCACTTT. This encodes CASSPRDSYNSPLHF. This sequence joins TRBV12-3 or TRBV12-4 and TRBJ1-6, with 7 bases lining up with TRBD1. V was clipped by 6 bases and J by 3 bases; unmatched bases: 5. This CDR3 spans 15 amino acids.

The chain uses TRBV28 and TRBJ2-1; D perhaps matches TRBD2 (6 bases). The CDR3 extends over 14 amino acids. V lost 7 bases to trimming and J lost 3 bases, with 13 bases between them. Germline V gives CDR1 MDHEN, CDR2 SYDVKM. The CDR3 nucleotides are TGTGCCAGCACAAGGGGACTTGGCTACAATGAGCAGTTCTTC. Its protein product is CASTRGLGYNEQFF.

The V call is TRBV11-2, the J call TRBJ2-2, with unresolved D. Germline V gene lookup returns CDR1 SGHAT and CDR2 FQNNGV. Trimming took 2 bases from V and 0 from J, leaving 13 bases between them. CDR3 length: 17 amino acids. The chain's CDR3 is CASSLTVFSANTGELFF. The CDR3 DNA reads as TGTGCCAGCAGCTTAACGGTATTCTCGGCGAACACCGGGGAGCTGTTTTTT.

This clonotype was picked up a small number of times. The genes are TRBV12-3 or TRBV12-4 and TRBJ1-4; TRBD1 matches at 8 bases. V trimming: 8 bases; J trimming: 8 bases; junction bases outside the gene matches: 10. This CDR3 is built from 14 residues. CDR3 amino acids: CASVSTGEGEKLFF. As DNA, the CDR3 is TGTGCCAGCGTCTCGACAGGGGAGGGCGAAAAACTGTTTTTT.

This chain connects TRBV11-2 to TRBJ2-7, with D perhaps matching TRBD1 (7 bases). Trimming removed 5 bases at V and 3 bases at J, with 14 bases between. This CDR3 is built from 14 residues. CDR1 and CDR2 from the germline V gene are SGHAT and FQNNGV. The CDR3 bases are TGTGCCAGCAGCGCGTCAGGGGGGAACTACGAGCAGTACTTC. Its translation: CASSASGGNYEQYF.

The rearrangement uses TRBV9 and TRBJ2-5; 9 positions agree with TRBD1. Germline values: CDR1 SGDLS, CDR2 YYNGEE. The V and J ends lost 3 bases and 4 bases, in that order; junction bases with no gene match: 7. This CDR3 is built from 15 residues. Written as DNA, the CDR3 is TGTGCCAGCAGCGCCCGGACAGGGGCCGGAGAGACCCAGTACTTC. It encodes CASSARTGAGETQYF.

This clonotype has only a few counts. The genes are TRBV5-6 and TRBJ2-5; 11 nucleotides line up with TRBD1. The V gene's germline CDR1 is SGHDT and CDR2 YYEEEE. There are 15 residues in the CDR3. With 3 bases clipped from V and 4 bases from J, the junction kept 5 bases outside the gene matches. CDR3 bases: TGTGCCAGCAGCTCCGGACAGGGGGCGCGAGAGACCCAGTACTTC. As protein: CASSSGQGARETQYF. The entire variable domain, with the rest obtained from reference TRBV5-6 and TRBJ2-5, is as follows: DAGVTQSPTHLIKTRGQQVTLRCSPKSGHDTVSWYQQALGQGPQFIFQYYEEEERQRGNFPDRFSGHQFPNYSSELNVNALLLGDSALYLCASSSGQGARETQYFGPGTRLLVL.